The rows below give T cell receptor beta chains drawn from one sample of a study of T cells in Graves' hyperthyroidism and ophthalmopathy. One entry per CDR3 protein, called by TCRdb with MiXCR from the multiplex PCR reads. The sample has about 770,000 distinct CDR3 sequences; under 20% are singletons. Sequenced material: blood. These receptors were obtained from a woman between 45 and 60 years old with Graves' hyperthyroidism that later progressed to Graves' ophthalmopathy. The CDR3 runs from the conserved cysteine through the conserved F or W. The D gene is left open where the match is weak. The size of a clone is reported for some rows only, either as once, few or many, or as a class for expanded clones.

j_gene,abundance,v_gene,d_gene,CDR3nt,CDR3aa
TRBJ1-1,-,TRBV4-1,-,TGCGCCAGCAGCCAAGGGGCTGCGATAGAAGCTTTCTTT,CASSQGAAIEAFF
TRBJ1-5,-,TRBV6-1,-,TGTGCCAGCGGGCCCTTTGATAGCAATCAGCCCCAGCATTTT,CASGPFDSNQPQHF
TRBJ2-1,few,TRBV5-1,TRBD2,TGCGCCAGCAGCACACCGGGACTAGCGGGGCCTAGCTCCTACAATGAGCAGTTCTTC,CASSTPGLAGPSSYNEQFF
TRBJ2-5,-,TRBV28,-,TGTGCCAGCAGTTTACCGCCAGGGGCAAACAAAGAGACCCAGTACTTC,CASSLPPGANKETQYF
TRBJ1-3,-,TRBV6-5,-,TGTGCCAGCAGTTACTCGAGTTGGGATCCATCTGGAAACACCATATATTTT,CASSYSSWDPSGNTIYF
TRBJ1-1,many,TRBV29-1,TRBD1,TGCAGCGGTCGGACAGGGTTGGTCACTGAAGCTTTCTTT,CSGRTGLVTEAFF
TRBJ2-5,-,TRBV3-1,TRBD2,TGTGTCAGCATTGCGGGGGGAGAGACCCAGTACTTC,CVSIAGGETQYF
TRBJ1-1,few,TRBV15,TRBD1,TGTGCCACCAGCAGTTCCAACGCACCGGGACAGGGTAAGGACACTGAAGCTTTCTTT,CATSSSNAPGQGKDTEAFF
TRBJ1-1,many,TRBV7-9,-,TGTGCCAGCAGCCCCCCGAGCCACGGTGAAGCTTTCTTT,CASSPPSHGEAFF
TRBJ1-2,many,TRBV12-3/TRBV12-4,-,TGTGCCAGCAGGGGACTAGGAGGAGGATATGGCTACACCTTC,CASRGLGGGYGYTF
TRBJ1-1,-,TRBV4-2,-,TGTGCCAGCAGCCAAGTTTTCCGTGGCCCCATGCCTTTGGGCACTGAAGCTTTCTTT,CASSQVFRGPMPLGTEAFF
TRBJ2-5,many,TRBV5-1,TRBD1,TGCGCCAGCAGCTTGGCGCGGACAGGGAGTCAAGAGACCCAGTACTTC,CASSLARTGSQETQYF
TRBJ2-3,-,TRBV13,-,TGTGCCAGCAGCTTAGTGCGGTCGGACAACACAGATACGCAGTATTTT,CASSLVRSDNTDTQYF
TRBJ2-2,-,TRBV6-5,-,TGTGCCAGCAGTTACGAGGCAGGAGGAAGTACCGGGGAGCTGTTTTTT,CASSYEAGGSTGELFF
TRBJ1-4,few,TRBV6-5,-,TGTGCCAGCAGTTACTCGGGGGGGAGCTTTGAAAAACTGTTTTTT,CASSYSGGSFEKLFF
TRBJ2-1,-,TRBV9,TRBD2,TGTGCCAGCAGCGTAGAGTTGACTAGCGGTCTTGGGCAGTTCTTC,CASSVELTSGLGQFF
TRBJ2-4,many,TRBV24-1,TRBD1,TGTGCCACCTCCCCCGGGACAGGGGACTTGGCCAAAAACATTCAGTACTTC,CATSPGTGDLAKNIQYF
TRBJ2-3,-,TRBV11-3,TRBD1,TGTGCCAGCAGCCGGGGACAGACCTCCACAGATACGCAGTATTTT,CASSRGQTSTDTQYF
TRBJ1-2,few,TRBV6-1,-,TGTGCCAGCAGCCCGACGGAGGCTAACTATGGCTACACCTTC,CASSPTEANYGYTF
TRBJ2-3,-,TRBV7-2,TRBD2,TGTGCCAGCAGCTTCCTCTCAGCGGGAAGGGCAGATACGCAGTATTTT,CASSFLSAGRADTQYF
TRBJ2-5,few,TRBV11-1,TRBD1,TGTGCCAGCAGCCCGAGTGGACAGGGATTTGGGACCCAGTACTTC,CASSPSGQGFGTQYF
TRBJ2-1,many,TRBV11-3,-,TGTGCCAGCAGCCAATACAGGGCTTCCTACAATGAGCAGTTCTTC,CASSQYRASYNEQFF
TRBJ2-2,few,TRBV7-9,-,TGTGCCAGCAGCTTTAGTGGCCGGGGGCCCAACACCGGGGAGCTGTTTTTT,CASSFSGRGPNTGELFF
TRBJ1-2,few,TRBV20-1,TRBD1,TGCAGTGCTGATACAGGGGGTGTGTTTGATGGCTACACCTTC,CSADTGGVFDGYTF
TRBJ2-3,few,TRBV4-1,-,TGCGCCAGCAGCCCTTGGACGCGTGCTAGCACAGATACGCAGTATTTT,CASSPWTRASTDTQYF
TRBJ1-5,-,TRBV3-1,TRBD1,TGTGCCAGCAGCCAAGCCGGGACAGGGGCTGGCCAGCCCCAGCATTTT,CASSQAGTGAGQPQHF
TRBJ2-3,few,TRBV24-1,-,TGTGCCACCAGTGGGAGCACAGATACGCAGTATTTT,CATSGSTDTQYF
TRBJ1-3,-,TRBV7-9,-,TGTGCCAGCAGCCGGTCCGGGGCCGCGCGGACCATATATTTT,CASSRSGAARTIYF
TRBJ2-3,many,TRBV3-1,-,TGTGCCAGCAGCCAAGAATTTAGGCCAAACACAGATACGCAGTATTTT,CASSQEFRPNTDTQYF
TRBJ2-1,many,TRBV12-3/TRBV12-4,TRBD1,TGTGCCAGCAGTTTAAGTTGGGGACAGGATCCCTACAATGAGCAGTTCTTC,CASSLSWGQDPYNEQFF
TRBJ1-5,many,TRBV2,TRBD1,TGTGCCAGTACCTGGACAGGGTTCGCTCAGCCCCAGCATTTT,CASTWTGFAQPQHF
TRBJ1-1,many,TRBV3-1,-,TGTGCCAGCAGCCCTCTGCTCAGAAGGGGAGGGCCGAACACTGAAGCTTTCTTT,CASSPLLRRGGPNTEAFF
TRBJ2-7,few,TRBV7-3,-,TGTGCCAGCAGCTTAGGGCCAAAATACGAGCAGTACTTC,CASSLGPKYEQYF
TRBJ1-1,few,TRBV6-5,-,TGTGCCAGCAGTTACGCAGGAGGGTTGAACACTGAAGCTCTCTTT,CASSYAGGLNTEALF
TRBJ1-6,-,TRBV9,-,TGTGCCAGCAACCGGGGAGCGGGCGGAAATTCACCCCTCCACTTT,CASNRGAGGNSPLHF
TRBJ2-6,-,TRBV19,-,TGTGCCAGTAAGGAGGGCCCAAACTCTGGGGCCAACGTCCTGACTTTC,CASKEGPNSGANVLTF
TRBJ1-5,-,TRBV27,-,TGTGCCAGCAGTTTATTCTGGAATCAGCCCCAGCATTTT,CASSLFWNQPQHF
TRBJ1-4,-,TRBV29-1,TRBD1,TGCAGCGTCCTCGGACAGGGGGCAACTAATGAAAAACTGTTTTTT,CSVLGQGATNEKLFF
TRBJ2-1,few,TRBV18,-,TGTGCCAGCTCCCCCAGAGACAGCCTATCCTACAATGAGCAGTTCTTC,CASSPRDSLSYNEQFF
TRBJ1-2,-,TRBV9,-,TGTGCCAGCAGCGTATTAGCAGCCAACTATGGCTACACCTTC,CASSVLAANYGYTF
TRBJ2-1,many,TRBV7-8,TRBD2,TGTGCCAGCAGCTGGGTAGCGGGGACAAACAATGAGCAGTTCTTC,CASSWVAGTNNEQFF
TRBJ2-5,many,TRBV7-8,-,TGTGCCAGCTCCGTGCTGGACTACGTCGAGACCCAGTACTTC,CASSVLDYVETQYF
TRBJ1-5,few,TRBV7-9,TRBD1,TGTGCCAGCAGCTTAGAGGGACAGGGTATTCAGCCCCAGCATTTT,CASSLEGQGIQPQHF
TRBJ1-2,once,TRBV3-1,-,TGTGCCAGCAGCCAAGATTCGCGAGTGTGGAAAGGCTACACCTTC,CASSQDSRVWKGYTF
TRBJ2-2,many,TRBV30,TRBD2,TGTGCCTGGAATCCGGGACTACCCTTCGGCGGGGAGCTGTTTTTT,CAWNPGLPFGGELFF
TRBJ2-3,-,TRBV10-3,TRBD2,TGTGCGAGCATCCCCGCGGGGGGACGGACAGATACGCAGTATTTT,CASIPAGGRTDTQYF
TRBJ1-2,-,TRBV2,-,TGTGCCAACCGAGAGGGACAAGACTATGGCTACACCTTC,CANREGQDYGYTF
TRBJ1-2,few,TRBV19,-,TGTGCCAGTAGTATAGATCATTATGGCTTCAGTACGACTAACTATGGCTACACCTTC,CASSIDHYGFSTTNYGYTF
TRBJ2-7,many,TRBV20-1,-,TGCAGTGCTATCCGGACTTACTACGAGCAGTACTTC,CSAIRTYYEQYF
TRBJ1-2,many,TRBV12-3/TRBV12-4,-,TGTGCCAGCAGCCCTGTTCTACATGGCTACACCTTC,CASSPVLHGYTF
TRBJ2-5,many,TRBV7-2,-,TGTGCCAGCAGCTCAGGGGTTAAAAGGGTCCGGGGAGAGACCCAGTACTTC,CASSSGVKRVRGETQYF
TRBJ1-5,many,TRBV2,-,TGTGCCAGCAGTGATTTCGGGGTGAGGAGCAATCAGCCCCAGCATTTT,CASSDFGVRSNQPQHF
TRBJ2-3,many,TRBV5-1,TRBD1,TGCGCCAGCAGCTACACCGCCGGGACAGGGAGCACAGATACGCAGTATTTT,CASSYTAGTGSTDTQYF
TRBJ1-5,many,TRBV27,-,TGTGCCAGCACCCCCCGGGGCCTGGGGGTTCAGCCCCAGCATTTT,CASTPRGLGVQPQHF
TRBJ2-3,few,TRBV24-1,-,TGTGCCACCAGTGATTTGGCCTTCGGGGGCACAGATACGCAGTATTTT,CATSDLAFGGTDTQYF
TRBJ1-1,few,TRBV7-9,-,TGTGCCAGCAGCTCAATTGGGGGTACCTCCAGCACTGAAGCTTTCTTT,CASSSIGGTSSTEAFF